This paragraph reports one T cell receptor beta chain. What it recognizes is unknown. The unexposed donors gave CD4+ T cells in 2011-2018, prior to COVID-19. CD4+ T cells were isolated from the cells after 10 days of culture. This sample is drawn from a study of CD4 T cells in relation to SARS-CoV-2 and coronaviruses. This CDR3 is built from 13 residues. V shed 3 bases, J shed 8 bases, and the junction held 9 bases outside the gene matches. Germline lookup yields CDR1 GTSNPN and CDR2 SVGIG (reference sequence). Data came from immunoSEQ multiplex PCR; TCRdb stores just in-frame clones and leaves some out. In the table there are about 26,000 clones, about 70% of which are singletons. Study results and caveats: Compared with monoreactive clones, crossreactive clones showed significantly weaker SARS-CoV-2 expansion.

This clonotype originated in a human donor in good health. Source material: CD4+ T cells from PBMCs, cultured in vitro. The genes are TRBV30 and TRBJ1-1; 7 bases fit TRBD1. The CDR3 loop reads CAWRAGGVGEAFF. DNA of the CDR3: TGTGCCTGGAGGGCAGGGGGGGTGGGGGAAGCTTTCTTT.